Only one count was recorded for the clone carrying this T cell receptor beta chain. The record originates from a study of T cells after posttransplantation cyclophosphamide. TCRdb's copy holds only in-frame clones and misses some; the assay was immunoSEQ multiplex PCR. The table records 25,000 to 40,000 clones, roughly 90% of them present only once. Per germline, CDR1 MNHEY and CDR2 SVGAGI. The ends were cut back, 8 bases at V and 1 base at J, with 14 bases in the middle. The CDR3 sequence is 14 residues long. Cells defined as naive were viable CD3+CD4+ or CD3+CD8+ and CCR7+CD45RA+CD45RO-CD95-CD27+CD28+.

Sequenced sample: naive CD4+ T cells sorted from blood. This TCR was recovered from a man in his thirties or forties in good health and a related stem cell transplant donor. The chain combines TRBV6-5 with TRBJ1-1, with D perhaps matching TRBD1 (6 bases). CDR3 sequence (DNA): TGTGCCAGCTTCTCCGGGACACAGAACACTGAAGCTTTCTTT. Translating it yields CASFSGTQNTEAFF.